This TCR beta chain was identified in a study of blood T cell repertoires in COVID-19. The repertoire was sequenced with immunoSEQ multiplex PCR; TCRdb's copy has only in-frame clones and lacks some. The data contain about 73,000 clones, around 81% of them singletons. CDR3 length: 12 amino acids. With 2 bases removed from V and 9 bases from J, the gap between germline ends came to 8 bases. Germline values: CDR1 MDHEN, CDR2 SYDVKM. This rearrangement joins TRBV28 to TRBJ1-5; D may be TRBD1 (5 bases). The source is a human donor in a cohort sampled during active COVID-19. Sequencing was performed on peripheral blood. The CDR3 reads CASSLRGLPQHF. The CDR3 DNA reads TGTGCCAGCAGTTTAAGGGGATTGCCCCAGCATTTT.